The text below deals with one TCR beta chain. Antigen specificity is unknown. This specimen belongs to a study of cytomegalovirus exposure and HLA in healthy donors. Study-level findings and limits: V- and J-gene trimming of TCR beta was linked (in a later analysis) to a missense DCLRE1C variant.

The PCR contained 60 Vbeta and 13 Jbeta primers. Libraries were prepared by immunoSEQ multiplex PCR; TCRdb keeps only in-frame clonotypes and omits some of them. The sample consists of roughly 250,000 clones, under 80% of them appearing once. The CDR3 sequence is 15 residues long. Losses at the gene ends were 6 bases for V and 1 base for J; bases not matched to a gene: 7. Per germline, CDR1 SGHTA and CDR2 FQGNSA. At collection, donors were nominally healthy, but unrecorded immune exposures were probable. The receptor's source is a female donor in good health and CMV-seronegative. V is TRBV7-2 and J is TRBJ2-7; 9 nucleotides match TRBD1. The sequencing input was PBMCs. The CDR3 loop is CASRQTGTGSYEQYF. In DNA, the CDR3 is TGTGCCAGCAGACAAACCGGGACAGGGTCCTACGAGCAGTACTTC.